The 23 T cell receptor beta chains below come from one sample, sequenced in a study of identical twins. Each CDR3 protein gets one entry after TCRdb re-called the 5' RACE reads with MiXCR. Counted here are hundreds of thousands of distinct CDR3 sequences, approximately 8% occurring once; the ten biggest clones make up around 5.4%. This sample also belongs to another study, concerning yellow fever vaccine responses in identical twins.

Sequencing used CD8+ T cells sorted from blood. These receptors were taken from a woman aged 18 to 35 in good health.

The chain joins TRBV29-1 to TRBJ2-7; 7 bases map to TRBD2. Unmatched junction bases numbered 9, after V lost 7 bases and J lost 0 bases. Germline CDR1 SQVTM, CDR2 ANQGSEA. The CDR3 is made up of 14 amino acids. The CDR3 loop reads CSAEEGGSSYEQYF. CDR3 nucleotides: TGCAGCGCTGAGGAGGGCGGGAGCTCCTACGAGCAGTACTTC.

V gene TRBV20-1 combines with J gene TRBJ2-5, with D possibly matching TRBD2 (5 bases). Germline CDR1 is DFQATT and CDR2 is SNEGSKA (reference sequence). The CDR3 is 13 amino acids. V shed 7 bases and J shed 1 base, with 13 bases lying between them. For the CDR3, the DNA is TGCAGTGGGACTTTACCACTCCAAGAGACCCAGTACTTC. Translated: CSGTLPLQETQYF.

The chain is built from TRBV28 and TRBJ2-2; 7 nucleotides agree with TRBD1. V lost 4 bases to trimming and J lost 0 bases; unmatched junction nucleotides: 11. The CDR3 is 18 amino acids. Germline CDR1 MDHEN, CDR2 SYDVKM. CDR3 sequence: CASSSRGRVNANTGELFF. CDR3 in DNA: TGTGCCAGCAGTTCAAGGGGGCGCGTTAACGCGAACACCGGGGAGCTGTTTTTT.

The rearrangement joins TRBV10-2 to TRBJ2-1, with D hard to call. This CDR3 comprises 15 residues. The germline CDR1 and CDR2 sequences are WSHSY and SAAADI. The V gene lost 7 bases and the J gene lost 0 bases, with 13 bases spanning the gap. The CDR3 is CASMIETSSYNEQFF. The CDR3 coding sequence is TGCGCCAGCATGATCGAGACGAGCTCCTACAATGAGCAGTTCTTC.

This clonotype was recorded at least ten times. CDR3 nucleotide sequence: TGTGCCGGGCTGACAGGGGAGGAGGACCCGATCATCTCCTACAATGAGCAGTTCTTC. The encoded protein is CAGLTGEEDPIISYNEQFF. The chain combines TRBV2 with TRBJ2-1; TRBD1 aligns across 8 bases. CDR3 length equals 19 residues. The V gene's germline CDR1 is SNHLY and CDR2 FYNNEI. The J segment lost 0 bases and the V segment lost 11 bases, leaving 21 bases of the junction unmatched.

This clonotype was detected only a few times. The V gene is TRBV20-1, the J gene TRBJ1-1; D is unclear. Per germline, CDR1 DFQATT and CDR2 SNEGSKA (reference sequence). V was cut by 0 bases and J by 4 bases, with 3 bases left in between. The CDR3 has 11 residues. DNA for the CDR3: TGCAGTGCTAGAGAGGCCACTGAAGCTTTCTTT. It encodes CSAREATEAFF.

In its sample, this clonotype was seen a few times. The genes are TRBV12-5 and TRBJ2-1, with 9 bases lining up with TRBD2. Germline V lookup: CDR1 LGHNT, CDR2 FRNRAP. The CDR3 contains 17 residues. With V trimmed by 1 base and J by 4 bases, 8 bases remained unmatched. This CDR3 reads CASGLELAAGGYNEQFF. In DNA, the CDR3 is TGTGCTAGTGGTTTGGAACTTGCAGCGGGGGGATACAATGAGCAGTTCTTC.

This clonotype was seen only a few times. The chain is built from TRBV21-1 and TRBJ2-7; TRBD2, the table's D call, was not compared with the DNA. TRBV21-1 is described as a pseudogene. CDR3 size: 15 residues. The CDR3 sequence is CASSKSGRGLYEQYV. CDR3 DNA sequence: TGTGCCAGCAGCAAATCGGGGAGGGGGCTCTACGAGCAGTACGTC.

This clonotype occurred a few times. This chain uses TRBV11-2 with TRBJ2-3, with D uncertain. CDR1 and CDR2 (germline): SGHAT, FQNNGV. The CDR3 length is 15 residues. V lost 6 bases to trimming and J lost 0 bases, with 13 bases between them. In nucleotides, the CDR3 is TGTGCCAGCAGAGGTCCAGACCTTAGCACAGATACGCAGTATTTT. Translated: CASRGPDLSTDTQYF.

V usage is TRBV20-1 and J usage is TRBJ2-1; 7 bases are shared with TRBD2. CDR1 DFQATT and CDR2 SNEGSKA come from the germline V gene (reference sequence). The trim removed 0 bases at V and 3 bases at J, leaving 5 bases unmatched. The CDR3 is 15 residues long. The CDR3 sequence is CSAREGGANYNEQFF. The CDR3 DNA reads TGCAGTGCTAGAGAGGGAGGGGCCAACTACAATGAGCAGTTCTTC.

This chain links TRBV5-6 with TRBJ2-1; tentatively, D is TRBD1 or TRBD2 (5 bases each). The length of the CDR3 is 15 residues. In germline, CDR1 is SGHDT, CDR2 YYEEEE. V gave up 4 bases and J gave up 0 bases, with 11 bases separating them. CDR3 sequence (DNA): TGTGCCAGCAGCCCAGTCGGGGCCTCCTACAATGAGCAGTTCTTC. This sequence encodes CASSPVGASYNEQFF.

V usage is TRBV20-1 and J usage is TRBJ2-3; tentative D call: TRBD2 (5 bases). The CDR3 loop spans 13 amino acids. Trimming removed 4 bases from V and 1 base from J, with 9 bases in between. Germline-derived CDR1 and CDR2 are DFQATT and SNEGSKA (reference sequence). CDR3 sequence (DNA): TGCAGTGCTACCGGGGATGGCACAGATACGCAGTATTTT. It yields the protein CSATGDGTDTQYF.

The CDR3 protein is CASSAAMGEKLFF. The CDR3 nucleotides read TGTGCCAGCAGCGCCGCGATGGGGGAAAAACTGTTTTTT. The J gene is TRBJ1-4, the V gene TRBV7-9; no clear D. The length of the CDR3 is 13 residues. Trimming left V 5 bases short and J 8 bases short, with 12 bases between. CDR1 and CDR2 (germline): SEHNR, FQNEAQ (reference sequence).

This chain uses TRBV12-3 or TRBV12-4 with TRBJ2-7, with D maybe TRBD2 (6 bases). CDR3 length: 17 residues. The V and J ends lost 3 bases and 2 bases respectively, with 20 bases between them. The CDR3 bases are TGTGCCAGCAGTTTTGGGGTGGGGGGATCCATACCCTACGAGCAGTACTTC. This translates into CASSFGVGGSIPYEQYF.

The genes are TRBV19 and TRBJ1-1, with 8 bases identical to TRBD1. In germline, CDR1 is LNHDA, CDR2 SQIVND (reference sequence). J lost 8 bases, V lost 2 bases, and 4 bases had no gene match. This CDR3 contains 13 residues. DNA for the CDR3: TGTGCCAGTAGTATAACCGACAGGGGCGAAGCTTTCTTT. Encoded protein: CASSITDRGEAFF.

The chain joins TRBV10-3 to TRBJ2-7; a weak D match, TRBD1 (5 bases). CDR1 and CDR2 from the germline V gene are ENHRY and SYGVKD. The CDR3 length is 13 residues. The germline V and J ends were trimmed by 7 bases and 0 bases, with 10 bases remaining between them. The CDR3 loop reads CAITEDTSYEQYF. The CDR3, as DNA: TGTGCCATCACCGAGGACACCTCCTACGAGCAGTACTTC.

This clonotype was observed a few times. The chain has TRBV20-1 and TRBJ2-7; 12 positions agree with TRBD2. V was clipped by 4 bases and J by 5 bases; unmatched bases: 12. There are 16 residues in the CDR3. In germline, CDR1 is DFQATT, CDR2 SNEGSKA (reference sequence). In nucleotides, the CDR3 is TGCAGTGCTACGGAATCCCAGACTAGCGGGAGCAACGAGCAGTACTTC. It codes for CSATESQTSGSNEQYF.

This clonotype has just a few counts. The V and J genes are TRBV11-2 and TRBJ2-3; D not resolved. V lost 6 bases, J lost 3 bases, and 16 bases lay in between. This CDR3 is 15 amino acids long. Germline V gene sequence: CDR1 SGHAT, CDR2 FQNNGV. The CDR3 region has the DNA TGTGCCAGCAGAAAAGGGTCTGCCCGGACAGATACGCAGTATTTT. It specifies CASRKGSARTDTQYF.

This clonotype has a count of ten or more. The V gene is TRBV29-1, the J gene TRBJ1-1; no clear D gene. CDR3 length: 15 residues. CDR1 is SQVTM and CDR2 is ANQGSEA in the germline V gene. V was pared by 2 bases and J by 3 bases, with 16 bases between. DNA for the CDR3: TGCAGCGTTGAAATCGGGTCAGGACCCTACACTGAAGCTTTCTTT. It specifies CSVEIGSGPYTEAFF. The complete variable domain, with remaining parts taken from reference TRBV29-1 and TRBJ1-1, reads SAVISQKPSRDICQRGTSLTIQCQVDSQVTMMFWYRQQPGQSLTLIATANQGSEATYESGFVIDKFPISRPNLTFSTLTVSNMSPEDSSIYLCSVEIGSGPYTEAFFGQGTRLTVV.

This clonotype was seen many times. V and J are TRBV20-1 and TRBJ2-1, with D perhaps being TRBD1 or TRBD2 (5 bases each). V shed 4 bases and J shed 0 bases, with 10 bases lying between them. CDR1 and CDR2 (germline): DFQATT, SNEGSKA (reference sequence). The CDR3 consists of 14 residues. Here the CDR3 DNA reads TGCAGTGCTACTGGGGGTAGCTCCTACAATGAGCAGTTCTTC. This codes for CSATGGSSYNEQFF.

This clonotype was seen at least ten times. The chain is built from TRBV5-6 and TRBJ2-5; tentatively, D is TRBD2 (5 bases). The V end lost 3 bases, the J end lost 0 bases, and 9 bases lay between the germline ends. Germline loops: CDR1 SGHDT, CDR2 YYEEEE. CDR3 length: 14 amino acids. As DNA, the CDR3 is TGTGCCAGCAGCTCCCCGGGGAACCAAGAGACCCAGTACTTC. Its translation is CASSSPGNQETQYF.

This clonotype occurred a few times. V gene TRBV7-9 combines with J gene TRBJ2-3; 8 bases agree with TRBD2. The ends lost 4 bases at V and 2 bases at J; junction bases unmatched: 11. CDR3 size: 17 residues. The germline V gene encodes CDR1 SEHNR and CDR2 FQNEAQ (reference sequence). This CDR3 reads CASSSSGSGALTDTQYF. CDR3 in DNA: TGTGCCAGCAGCTCCAGCGGGAGCGGGGCCCTCACAGATACGCAGTATTTT.

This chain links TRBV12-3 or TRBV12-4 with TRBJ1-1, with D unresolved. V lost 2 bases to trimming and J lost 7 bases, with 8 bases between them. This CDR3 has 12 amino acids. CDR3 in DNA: TGTGCCAGCAGTTTATGGACGGTTGAAGCTTTCTTT. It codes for CASSLWTVEAFF.